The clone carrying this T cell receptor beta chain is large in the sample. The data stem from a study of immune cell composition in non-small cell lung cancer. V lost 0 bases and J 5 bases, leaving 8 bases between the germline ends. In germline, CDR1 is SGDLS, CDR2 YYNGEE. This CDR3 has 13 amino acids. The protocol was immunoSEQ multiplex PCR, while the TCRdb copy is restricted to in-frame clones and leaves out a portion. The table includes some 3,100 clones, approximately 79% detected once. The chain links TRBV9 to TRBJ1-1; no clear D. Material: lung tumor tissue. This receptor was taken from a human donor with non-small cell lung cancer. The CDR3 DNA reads TGTGCCAGCAGCGTAGCTGGTCAGACTGAAGCTTTCTTT. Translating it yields CASSVAGQTEAFF.